This entry lists 25 T cell receptor beta chains sequenced from one sample in a study of CD4 and CD8 cells across lung adenocarcinoma regions. From the PCR reads, TCRdb called clonotypes with MiXCR, one entry per CDR3 protein. The sample lists approximately 25,000 distinct CDR3 sequences, roughly half seen once, with 48% in the top ten. Material for sequencing was CD8+ T cells from the center of a lung tumor. The origin of the receptors is a male donor with lung adenocarcinoma. The CD4 and CD8 labels of this study may be unreliable.

Notes on this clonotype: A much larger clone is a single base away; this may be a read error. This chain uses TRBV6-5 with TRBJ2-1; D is unresolved. V was trimmed by 4 bases and J by 13 bases, leaving 20 bases between them. The CDR3 has 14 residues. Germline V gene data show CDR1 as MNHEY and CDR2 as SVGAGI. In DNA form, the CDR3 reads TGTGCCAGCAGTTTGACGACCCACCAAGAGACCCAGTTCTTC. As protein: CASSLTTHQETQFF.

V usage is TRBV6-1 and J usage is TRBJ2-5, with 9 bases lining up with TRBD2. With V trimmed by 5 bases and J by 5 bases, 6 bases remained unmatched. This CDR3 spans 14 amino acids. Germline loops: CDR1 MNHNS, CDR2 SASEGT. CDR3 in DNA: TGTGCCAGCAGTACAGGTAGCGGGGGTGAGACCCAGTACTTC. Its protein is CASSTGSGGETQYF.

This clonotype appeared many times. The V call is TRBV6-1, the J call TRBJ2-5, with TRBD1 matching over 12 bases. The ends lost 6 bases at V and 5 bases at J; junction bases unmatched: 7. Germline CDR1 and CDR2: MNHNS and SASEGT. The CDR3 runs to 15 residues. CDR3 bases: TGTGCCAGCAGGACCGGGACAGGGGGCGTCGAGACCCAGTACTTC. Translating it yields CASRTGTGGVETQYF.

The chain employs TRBV10-3 and TRBJ2-1; D tentatively fits TRBD1 or TRBD2 (6 bases each). Gene TRBJ2-4 matches the end of the DNA better, so the J call may be wrong. CDR3 length equals 17 residues. Germline-derived CDR1 and CDR2 are ENHRY and SYGVKD. The CDR3: CGSCAGLGGSAKDTQYF. DNA of the CDR3: TGTGGTAGTTGTGCGGGGCTCGGGGGCAGTGCCAAAGACACTCAGTACTTC.

The J gene is TRBJ1-6, the V gene TRBV6-1, with D perhaps matching TRBD1 (5 bases). Trimming pared 0 bases from V and 5 bases from J, leaving 8 bases between. This CDR3 region has 15 residues. Per germline, CDR1 MNHNS and CDR2 SASEGT. This chain's CDR3 is CASSEAKGHNSPLHF. The DNA of the CDR3 is TGTGCCAGCAGTGAAGCCAAGGGACATAATTCACCCCTCCACTTT.

The chain employs TRBV30 and TRBJ2-1; D may be TRBD1 or TRBD2 (5 bases each). CDR1 GTSNPN and CDR2 SVGIG come from the germline V gene (reference sequence). The V and J ends lost 3 bases and 2 bases respectively, with 14 bases between them. The CDR3 spans 15 residues. CDR3: CAWRVWGKPYNEQFF. CDR3 DNA sequence: TGTGCCTGGAGGGTTTGGGGGAAACCCTACAATGAGCAGTTCTTC.

The J gene is TRBJ2-3, the V gene TRBV6-1, with 9 bases fitting TRBD1. Germline V gives CDR1 MNHNS, CDR2 SASEGT. The CDR3 is made up of 15 amino acids. V was clipped by 6 bases and J by 4 bases; unmatched bases: 8. The CDR3 region has the DNA TGTGCCAGCAGGGCTAAACAGGGGGCCGCAGATACGCAGTATTTT. Residues: CASRAKQGAADTQYF.

This clonotype rates as medium-sized. This chain links TRBV27 with TRBJ2-3, with D perhaps assigned TRBD1 or TRBD2 (5 bases each). CDR1 and CDR2 from the germline V gene are MNHEY and SMNVEV (reference sequence). V lost 6 bases to trimming and J lost 5 bases, with 12 bases between them. The CDR3 is made up of 13 amino acids. In nucleotides, the CDR3 is TGTGCCAGCAGCCGGGCAGGGAGAGATACGCAGTATTTT. Its protein product is CASSRAGRDTQYF.

This chain links TRBV27 with TRBJ2-4; 8 bases match TRBD2. The germline V gene has CDR1 MNHEY and CDR2 SMNVEV (reference sequence). There are 16 residues in the CDR3. The V segment lost 6 bases and the J segment 10 bases; nucleotides outside the gene matches: 17. The CDR3 DNA follows: TGTGCCAGCAGACTAAACGGAGGACTAGCCGCAGATATTCAGTACTTC. Translation gives CASRLNGGLAADIQYF.

Details on this clonotype: One junction end does not reproduce the germline sequence, and a read error may be involved. The chain links TRBV7-6 to TRBJ2-3; no reliable D call. CDR1 is SGHVS, CDR2 FNYEAQ, per germline. This CDR3 region has 17 residues. The CDR3 DNA sequence: TGTGCCAGCAGCTTGGTCCCCCTGGGTGGCACCACAGAAACGCAGTATTTT. Protein product: CASSLVPLGGTTETQYF.

As to this clonotype: At one end, the junction sequence differs from germline, possibly due to a read error. This sequence joins TRBV6-1 and TRBJ2-5; D possibly uses TRBD1 or TRBD2 (6 bases each). CDR1 is MNHNS and CDR2 is SASEGT in the germline V gene. This CDR3 region has 16 residues. The CDR3 sequence is CASTGAGAGVRETQYF. In DNA, the CDR3 is TGTGCCAGCACGGGGGCCGGGGCAGGGGTCCGAGAGACCCAGTACTTT.

This clonotype was seen repeatedly, ten times or more. The chain has TRBV12-3 or TRBV12-4 and TRBJ1-1, with 7 bases matching TRBD1. CDR3 length: 14 residues. After removal of 6 bases from V and 3 bases from J, the junction contained 7 bases not matched to a gene. Written as DNA, the CDR3 is TGTGCCAGCAGCTTCAGGGACAGCCACACTGAAGCTTTCTTT. Its protein is CASSFRDSHTEAFF.

The sample holds a few counts of this clonotype. This chain uses TRBV30 with TRBJ2-1; possibly TRBD1 for D (5 bases). Deletions cut 2 bases from V and 8 bases from J, with 16 bases between. This CDR3 has 14 amino acids. CDR1 GTSNPN and CDR2 SVGIG come from the germline V gene (reference sequence). CDR3: CAWSKGIGADEQFF. CDR3 sequence (DNA): TGTGCCTGGAGTAAGGGGATAGGGGCCGATGAGCAGTTCTTC.

This chain joins TRBV20-1 and TRBJ2-2; 12 nucleotides align to TRBD2. The CDR3 consists of 18 residues. Germline-derived CDR1 and CDR2 are DFQATT and SNEGSKA (reference sequence). Trimming cost V 1 base and J 6 bases; bases outside gene matches: 12. CDR3 amino acids: CSARAHLAGGPGSGELFF. The DNA of the CDR3 is TGCAGTGCTAGAGCTCATCTAGCGGGAGGGCCGGGCTCCGGGGAGCTGTTTTTT.

The CDR3 DNA sequence: TGTGCCATCAGTGAATATGGCGGGAGCGAATATACGCAGTATTTT. Translation gives CAISEYGGSEYTQYF. The chain is built from TRBV10-3 and TRBJ2-3, with TRBD2 matching 7 bases. The V gene end was trimmed by 3 bases and the J gene end by 7 bases; junction bases not matched to a gene: 10. CDR3 length equals 15 residues. Per germline, CDR1 ENHRY and CDR2 SYGVKD.

This clonotype was counted ten times or more. The rearrangement links TRBV27 to TRBJ2-1, with 11 bases fitting TRBD2. Per the germline V gene, CDR1 is MNHEY and CDR2 is SMNVEV (reference sequence). V was clipped by 5 bases and J by 6 bases; unmatched bases: 9. The CDR3 is made up of 16 amino acids. CDR3 nucleotide sequence: TGTGCCAGCAGTGCACGGAGACTAGCGGGACTCAATGAGCAGTTCTTC. The encoded protein is CASSARRLAGLNEQFF.

This clonotype showed up many times. This rearrangement joins TRBV27 to TRBJ1-2; possibly TRBD1 for D (6 bases). The CDR3 totals 12 residues. In germline, CDR1 is MNHEY, CDR2 SMNVEV (reference sequence). V lost 5 bases, J lost 6 bases, and 10 bases lay in between. The CDR3 nucleotides read TGTGCCAGCAGTACAGGGACACATGGCTACACCTTC. Translation gives CASSTGTHGYTF.

With regard to this clonotype: A read error may produce the germline difference seen at one junction end. The chain uses TRBV4-1 and TRBJ2-1, with D perhaps matching TRBD2 (5 bases). The CDR3 loop spans 12 amino acids. Per germline, CDR1 MGHRA and CDR2 YSYEKL. CDR3 loop: CASSQDRRAQVF. The CDR3 bases are TGCGCCAGCAGCCAAGATCGGCGGGCCCAGGTCTTC.

This rearrangement joins TRBV9 to TRBJ2-1; 8 bases fit TRBD2. Trimming cost V 2 bases and J 5 bases; bases outside gene matches: 3. This CDR3 is built from 14 residues. From germline, CDR1 is SGDLS and CDR2 YYNGEE. The CDR3 region is CASSVSGRNNEQFF. DNA of the CDR3: TGTGCCAGCAGCGTGAGCGGGAGAAACAATGAGCAGTTCTTC.

This clonotype was detected only once. The chain uses TRBV9 and TRBJ2-3; unclear D gene. The V end was cut by 4 bases, the J end by 5 bases, with 17 bases between. There are 15 residues in the CDR3. CDR1 is SGDLS and CDR2 is YYNGEE in the germline V gene. The CDR3 loop is CASSSVVGLRDTQYF. The CDR3 nucleotides are TGTGCCAGCAGCTCTGTTGTGGGCTTGAGAGATACGCAGTATTTT.

This clonotype was detected many times. The V gene is TRBV6-5, the J gene TRBJ2-1, with D unclear. Near its end, the DNA agrees better with TRBJ2-5, so the J call may be wrong. This CDR3 comprises 15 residues. In germline, CDR1 is MNHEY, CDR2 SVGAGI. CDR3: CASSSSVSVAETQYF. DNA for the CDR3: TGTGCCAGCAGTTCATCGGTTTCAGTAGCAGAGACCCAGTACTTC.

This clonotype has ten or more counts. The chain employs TRBV6-5 and TRBJ2-3; the D call may be TRBD1 or TRBD2 (5 bases each). Germline V gene sequence: CDR1 MNHEY, CDR2 SVGAGI. CDR3 length: 13 residues. V lost 6 bases and J 4 bases, leaving 11 bases between the germline ends. The CDR3 loop is CASRPLGADTQYF. CDR3 DNA: TGTGCCAGCAGACCCCTGGGGGCAGATACGCAGTATTTT.

The rearrangement links TRBV6-1 to TRBJ1-1, with D possibly matching TRBD1 (5 bases). The CDR3 sequence is 15 residues long. V lost 6 bases and J 7 bases, leaving 21 bases between the germline ends. Germline loops: CDR1 MNHNS, CDR2 SASEGT. The CDR3 protein is CASSSGSGGRGEAFF. The CDR3 coding sequence is TGTGCCAGCAGCAGCGGTTCGGGGGGAAGAGGTGAAGCTTTCTTT.

In regard to this clonotype: Germline is not matched at one junction end, which may reflect a read error. V is TRBV10-1 and J is TRBJ2-3; D tentatively fits TRBD1 or TRBD2 (5 bases each). The CDR3 runs to 16 residues. Germline CDR1 reads WNHNN; CDR2 reads SYGVQD (reference sequence). The CDR3 bases are TGCGCCAGCCGCGTCTCGGGGCTGGGAACCACAGATACTCAGTACTTT. The encoded protein is CASRVSGLGTTDTQYF.

This clonotype was seen a handful of times. The J gene is TRBJ2-2, the V gene TRBV6-1; the match to TRBD2 covers 12 bases. CDR3 length: 18 residues. V gave up 6 bases and J gave up 4 bases; unmatched junction bases: 12. CDR1 and CDR2 (germline): MNHNS, SASEGT. The CDR3 coding sequence is TGTGCCAGCAGCAAACTAGCGGGAGGTACCGCGAGCACCGGGGAGCTGTTTTTT. Translated: CASSKLAGGTASTGELFF.